The T cell receptor (beta chain) described here comes from a study of blood T cell repertoires in COVID-19. Study background: Collection of acute and convalescent COVID-19 samples took place in the United States, Italy and Spain.

Followed over time, Seattle patients had been enrolled while infection was active. Per the study methods: Researchers report that nucleated cell counts were estimated from reference gene primer amplification. Measured with immunoSEQ multiplex PCR; TCRdb has only the in-frame clones, and not every one. V, J and clone size were drawn from that table, and D and trimming were deduced from the DNA. Of roughly 170,000 clones in the sample, 80% to 90% are singletons; the top ten hold 5% to 6%. After removal of 7 bases from V and 5 bases from J, the junction contained 7 bases not matched to a gene. The CDR3 runs 13 residues. CDR1 and CDR2 (germline): MDHEN, SYDVKM.

The sequence was collected from a woman aged 50 to 65 with COVID-19, enrolled during active disease. This sequence joins TRBV28 and TRBJ2-5; 7 bases agree with TRBD1. The specimen sequenced was peripheral blood. The CDR3 region has the DNA TGTGCCAGCACAAGGGGGCTGGAGGAGACCCAGTACTTC. Residues: CASTRGLEETQYF.